The clone carrying this TCR beta chain has a count of ten or more. Its antigen is currently unknown. How the authors handled the data: Between 23,224 and 690,600 TCRs appeared in each sample, and the median stood at approximately 100,000. TCRdb re-analysed the RACE reads in MiXCR, keeping a single row per CDR3 protein. In this record, the V and J calls reflect TCRdb's handling and not the investigators' own analysis. The sample lists around 62,000 distinct CDR3 sequences; around 7% were seen once. The time point: pre-sensitization, week 0. Treatment reported: therapeutic diphenylcyclopropenone sensitization with weekly scalp DPC. People who gave samples had alopecia, were 18 to 70 years old, and were suitable for DPC. Germline V lookup: CDR1 SGHRS, CDR2 YFSETQ. Trimming removed 0 bases at V and 2 bases at J, with 16 bases between. The CDR3 loop spans 17 amino acids. The data belong to a study of human T cells and chemical hapten exposure.

Points from the study as a whole: There was alopecia in the donors, so their immune response may differ from that of healthy people.

The sample here was whole blood, taken in connection with sensitization to the hapten diphenylcyclopropenone (DPC). The receptor comes from a woman aged 25 to 39 with alopecia areata. Some clones in this sample may be carry-over from other donors' samples. The rearrangement joins TRBV5-1 to TRBJ2-3; a weak D match, TRBD1 (6 bases). The CDR3 reads CASSLAGTGTLTDTQYF. The CDR3 DNA is TGCGCCAGCAGCTTGGCCGGAACAGGGACCCTCACAGATACGCAGTATTTT.